This T cell receptor beta chain was profiled in a study of cytomegalovirus exposure and HLA in healthy donors (dated by TCRdb to about 2017). Regarding the study in general: In an earlier analysis of roughly 590 of the donors, 250 to 350 Gb of sequence data and some 120 million unique TCR beta sequences from about 190 million T cells were reported. About 330 gigabases of sequencing data and around 85 million unique TCR sequences made up an early release that covered several hundred HLA-typed donors. In addition to the first cohort of around 670 subjects, a separate validation cohort of about 120 different subjects was used. On average, roughly 240,000 unique TCR beta nucleotide sequences were sequenced per donor among 300 to 500 genotyped donors of the cohort, with about 17% of those sequences being non-productive. To study patterns of TCR occurrence, a later analysis re-analyzed previously published TCR beta repertoires from 666 donors and added high-resolution HLA genotyping. The aim of the study was to test whether cataloging public T cell receptors could identify signatures of past pathogen exposure. To predict cytomegalovirus infection status, the study brought together high-throughput TCR immunosequencing, statistical association of individual TCRs with disease status, and machine learning. The study profiled the T cell repertoires of under 700 subjects by immunosequencing and related them to cytomegalovirus serostatus. Genome-wide SNP genotypes for about 60% of the 666 donors were used in a later genetic analysis, which treated that subset as a discovery cohort. Because of strong linkage in the cohort, roughly five DR-DQ haplotypes were treated as single units for association and clustering. The number of typed donors differed by locus: about 620-640 for A, B, C, DRB1 and DQB1; 522 for DQA1; 606 for DPA1; and approximately 450 for DPB1. Every repertoire in the discovery cohort had been generated on one and the same sequencing platform. Rather than drawing on any new phenotypic data, the later analysis identified candidate immune exposures from TCR beta sequences and the way those sequences occurred across donors. Alongside the repertoire data, information on donor age, sex, ethnicity and CMV serostatus was compiled. An earlier analysis of about 620 of the donors applied high-throughput TCR beta sequencing to assess whether each TCR beta V gene segment acted as functional or pseudogenic. Both class I and class II loci were covered by HLA typing, at four-digit resolution. Among the roughly 400 genotyped donors, 75% to 90% belonged to the genetic ancestry cluster associated with self-reported Caucasian donors. Here is what the overall study found, with its caveats: In a later genetic analysis, fewer N-insertions in productive TCRs were reported among donors in an Asian-associated ancestry cluster than the approximately 710-donor mean. In a later analysis, HLA-associated TCR beta chains showed more clonal expansion and lower generation probabilities than non-associated chains that were equally common. A further reported finding was that TCR beta sequences accurately predicted the HLA-A and HLA-B alleles for most subjects in the first cohort. It was suggested by the authors that the approach could potentially be generalized to other disease states and immunological phenotypes. A total of about 180 TCR beta chains were listed by the study as associated with cytomegalovirus. A later analysis found that TCR association rates varied across HLA loci, with DRB1 alleles showing the most associated TCRs and HLA-C alleles the fewest. Correlated functional status among segregating V segments might be attributable to linkage disequilibrium, but an unknown experimental factor could not be ruled out. Across donors, most TCR sequences were observed very rarely, whereas some public TCRs were present in many individuals. The only immune exposure information available for the cohort was CMV serostatus. At a false discovery rate of 0.05, a later analysis linked 16,951 TCR beta sequences to specific HLA alleles. Because counts were too low, some 17 rarely observed V segments, including chromosome 9 orphons, were excluded from the earlier analysis of roughly 580 of the donors. In vitro tests confirmed that a few of the cytomegalovirus-associated TCR beta chains recognize cytomegalovirus antigens. Several of the top co-occurrence clusters appeared to be linked to parvovirus B19, influenza, CMV and Epstein-Barr virus, according to a later analysis. The presence/absence analyses assumed that sequencing depth was roughly uniform across donors, and that assumption may not be true. When HLA alleles, especially DR and DQ, strongly co-occurred, attributing TCR associations to individual alleles was difficult. Some IMGT-functional V segments, including TRBV6-2 and TRBV6-3, could not be told apart with the 87-base-pair reads, so those segments were excluded. Because HLA typing was missing for some donors at each locus, association tests included only the typed subset. A cluster of highly shared sequence variants was judged likely to be a technical artifact of the sequencing pipeline. According to a later analysis, most CMV-associated TCR beta chains appeared to be HLA-restricted, and the HLA associations seemed to be driven largely by CMV exposure. In a later genetic analysis, a missense DCLRE1C variant was associated with V-gene and J-gene trimming of TCR beta chains, and the association was replicated in an independent cohort. Cytomegalovirus status was reported to be diagnosed by the classifier with high specificity and sensitivity in both the original and validation cohorts. The cohort was sequenced for TCR beta chains only, and without alpha or paired-chain data the features that could be detected were limited. In an earlier analysis of fewer than 700 of the donors, most TCR beta V segments appeared in productive rearrangements about 87% or about 30% of the time, broadly matching IMGT annotations.

This clone is a singleton in its sample. No antigen is known for it. No per-base quality is available; no much larger clone lies one base away. V and J are trimmed by 4 bases and 5 bases, and the gene matches miss 12 bases of the junction. The CDR3 starts with the cysteine, ends with the phenylalanine, and has 18 residues. Only the CDR3 region is kept as DNA, spanning 54 bases read in frame from base 1. The germline V gene specifies MRHNA as CDR1 and SNTAGT as CDR2. Library construction relied on the immunoSEQ multiplex PCR assay. The multiplex PCR relied on a mix of 60 forward primers for TCR Vbeta segments and 13 reverse primers for TCR Jbeta segments. A multiplex PCR assay on genomic DNA amplified the CDR3 region of rearranged TCR beta genes. The Illumina HiSeq System was used to sequence the amplified TCR beta libraries as 87-base-pair reads. Per the source publication's procedure: Across the 500 to 700 repertoires, a later analysis counted around 80 million unique TCR beta chains, roughly 11 million of which were shared by at least two donors. A nearest-neighbor algorithm error-corrected the raw reads and collapsed the reads into unique sequences, merging closely related sequences to remove PCR and sequencing errors. To assign V, D and J gene segments, CDR3 sequences were aligned to IMGT reference sequences. For a sequence to be retained, at least a six-nucleotide match to both a V gene segment and a J gene segment was required. A rearrangement was called productive if the CDR3 had no stop codons and remained in frame with V and J, and every other rearrangement was called non-productive. Following IMGT convention, CDR3 was defined as the stretch from the second conserved V-encoded cysteine up to the conserved J-encoded phenylalanine. The earlier analysis of more than 450 of the donors excluded sequences that lacked an unambiguous match to a single V gene segment. In an earlier analysis of more than 500 of the donors, a V segment was called functional when productive rearrangements were above 56.7%, and segregating when the standard deviation between donors exceeded 5%. To diagnose cytomegalovirus status from the catalog of TCR beta chain sequences, a statistical classification framework was built. In a later analysis, TCR nucleotide sequences were compared against IMGT/GENE-DB human TR gene sequences so that V and J genes could be assigned. In a later analysis, CDR3 sequences and most-parsimonious VDJ recombination scenarios were assigned using the TCRdist pipeline. In a later analysis, every TCR beta chain was defined by the combination of its CDR3 amino acid sequence and its V-gene family, and reads without a unique V-gene family were dropped. To address suspected cross-contamination and a sequencing artifact, a later analysis removed around 600 highly shared, low-generation-probability nucleotide sequences. For each public chain, a later analysis derived a clonal expansion index from normalized ranks of inferred template counts within each repertoire. Generation probabilities in a later analysis came from a VDJ recombination model fitted to out-of-frame rearrangements, and those results were checked against IGoR. Hypergeometric tests were used in a later analysis to score TCR-TCR, TCR-HLA and TCR-CMV co-occurrence, with a repertoire-size bias correction applied to the TCR pairs. To estimate false discovery rates, a later analysis permuted the HLA or CMV assignments 20 times. In a later analysis, co-occurring TCRs were grouped using DBSCAN, with TCRdist sequence similarity added in when clustering inside HLA-allele-positive subsets. Repertoires with fewer than 30,000 or more than 120,000 public chains, plus five repertoires with anomalous nucleotide sharing, were excluded from co-occurrence clustering. Imported from immuneACCESS, the table was reduced by TCRdb to in-frame sequences with V and J called. These copies leave out some clones; in studies compared against another copy, an unresolved V gene accounts for under half, and the cause of the remainder is not known. V, J and clone size are taken as reported in that table, and D and trimming were inferred from the DNA itself. In all, the sample holds under 200,000 clones, and roughly 77% of those were seen once. The top ten hold about 3.8% of the sample.

In total, about 650 healthy bone marrow donors made up the cohort. Cohort members were all nominally healthy when sampled, although unrecorded immune exposures were likely present. The donor tested CMV seropositive, placing the donor among the 289 seropositive members of the cohort. A peripheral blood sample was provided by each donor, and peripheral blood mononuclear cells were used for TCR beta sequencing. Genomic DNA extraction from the blood cell samples was performed with the Qiagen DNeasy Blood Extraction Kit. The sequence derives from a man aged 30 to 45 in good health and CMV-seropositive. The sample comprised PBMCs. The chain is made from TRBV6-4 and TRBJ1-6, and TRBD1 matches 9 of the central bases. The DNA sequence follows: TGTGCCAGCAGTGGATACCTGGGACAGGGTGTGAATAATTCACCCCTCCACTTT. Its amino acids are CASSGYLGQGVNNSPLHF.